Shown below are 25 T cell receptor beta chains from a single sample sequenced in a study of vaccination effects on CD4 cells after COVID-19. These receptors' targets are unknown. CD4+ T cells specific for antigen were expanded with viral peptide pools by the ViraFEST assay before sequencing. Isolating CD4+ T cells followed approximately ten days of culture. Vaccine administered to participants consisted of two doses of either BNT162b2 or mRNA-1273. Libraries were prepared by immunoSEQ multiplex PCR; TCRdb keeps only in-frame clonotypes and omits some of them. Among tens of thousands of clones listed, more than 65% were seen once. Source: CD4+ T cells from PBMCs cultured with HCoV-NL63 spike peptides, taken after COVID-19 vaccination. The receptors shown here come from a human donor who received a COVID-19 vaccine.

V gene TRBV19 combines with J gene TRBJ2-1; D assignment may be TRBD1 or TRBD2 (5 bases each). The CDR3 has 13 residues. The V and J ends lost 8 bases and 2 bases respectively, with 10 bases between them. Germline lookup yields CDR1 LNHDA and CDR2 SQIVND (reference sequence). The CDR3 protein is CASGTGPYNEQFF. In DNA, the CDR3 is TGTGCCAGTGGGACGGGACCCTACAATGAGCAGTTCTTC.

This chain joins TRBV10-1 and TRBJ2-7; D unresolved. The germline V gene encodes CDR1 WNHNN and CDR2 SYGVQD (reference sequence). The CDR3 runs to 15 residues. Trimming left V 8 bases short and J 0 bases short, with 17 bases between. In DNA, the CDR3 is TGCGCCAGCGGAGTGCTCTTCAAAAGCTCCTACGAGCAGTACTTC. Encoded protein: CASGVLFKSSYEQYF.

This clone showed up just a few times. The gene calls are TRBV3-1 (or the pseudogene TRBV3-2) and TRBJ2-2; D may be TRBD2 (6 bases). The CDR3 has 15 residues. Per germline, CDR1 LGHDT and CDR2 YNNKEL (reference sequence). Trimming shortened V by 3 bases and J by 3 bases, and 11 bases separated the two germline ends. The CDR3 spells CASSHRGTYTGELFF. CDR3 DNA sequence: TGTGCCAGCAGCCATCGGGGGACCTACACCGGGGAGCTGTTTTTT.

The chain links TRBV29-1 to TRBJ2-7; TRBD1 matches 8 bases. The CDR3 is 15 residues long. Losses at the gene ends were 4 bases for V and 5 bases for J; bases not matched to a gene: 13. The V gene's germline CDR1 is SQVTM and CDR2 ANQGSEA. CDR3 DNA sequence: TGCAGCGTTGCGGGCAGGGGGCCATCAATCAACGAGCAGTACTTC. Translating gives CSVAGRGPSINEQYF.

The rearrangement links TRBV2 to TRBJ2-3, with D perhaps matching TRBD2 (5 bases). Trimming cost V 1 base and J 4 bases, with 9 bases left between them. The CDR3 has 14 amino acids. From germline, CDR1 is SNHLY and CDR2 FYNNEI. CDR3 coding DNA: TGTGCCAGCAGTGAAGTACTAGTGGCAGATACGCAGTATTTT. This gives the protein CASSEVLVADTQYF.

This clone was counted only a few times. This chain uses TRBV12-3 or TRBV12-4 with TRBJ2-5; the D gene is possibly TRBD1 (5 bases). Deletions cut 9 bases from V and 5 bases from J, with 16 bases between. This CDR3 is built from 13 residues. The CDR3 nucleotides are TGTGCCAGTACCGGGCAGGGCGGTGAGACCCAGTACTTC. This codes for CASTGQGGETQYF.

This sequence joins TRBV4-1 and TRBJ2-7; 9 bases match TRBD1. This CDR3 has 17 residues. Germline V CDR1 and CDR2: MGHRA, YSYEKL. The junction had 8 bases not matched to a gene; V was cut back by 0 bases and J by 2 bases. The CDR3 protein is CASSQDSGDRVPYEQYF. The CDR3 DNA reads as TGCGCCAGCAGCCAAGATTCCGGGGACAGGGTCCCCTACGAGCAGTACTTC.

The V call is TRBV5-1, the J call TRBJ2-5; TRBD2 matches 8 bases. CDR1 SGHRS and CDR2 YFSETQ come from the germline V gene. The V and J ends lost 1 base and 2 bases, in that order; junction bases with no gene match: 7. The CDR3 length is 16 residues. In nucleotides, the CDR3 is TGCGCCAGCAGCTTGTATGCGGGAGGATCTCAAGAGACCCAGTACTTC. Its translation is CASSLYAGGSQETQYF.

The J gene is TRBJ2-1, the V gene TRBV2, with D perhaps matching TRBD1 (7 bases). V lost 8 bases to trimming and J lost 4 bases, with 12 bases between them. Germline-derived CDR1 and CDR2 are SNHLY and FYNNEI. CDR3 length: 13 amino acids. The CDR3 nucleotides read TGTGCCAGCTTCAGGGGGAGGTACAATGAGCAGTTCTTC. Translated, it gives CASFRGRYNEQFF.

This chain uses TRBV7-8 with TRBJ1-6, with TRBD1 matching over 11 bases. V gave up 6 bases and J gave up 7 bases; unmatched junction bases: 5. Germline lookup yields CDR1 SGHVS and CDR2 FQNEAQ. The CDR3 contains 15 residues. CDR3 in DNA: TGTGCCAGCAGGCCGGACAGGGGGCGGAATTCACCCCTCCACTTT. This translates into CASRPDRGRNSPLHF.

This chain connects TRBV3-1 (or the pseudogene TRBV3-2) to TRBJ2-5, with 10 bases identical to TRBD2. The CDR3 covers 15 residues. The V gene end was trimmed by 6 bases and the J gene end by 2 bases; junction bases not matched to a gene: 6. Germline loops: CDR1 LGHDT, CDR2 YNNKEL (reference sequence). The CDR3 protein is CASSSLAGAQETQYF. CDR3 in DNA: TGTGCCAGCAGTTCCCTAGCGGGAGCGCAAGAGACCCAGTACTTC.

This chain connects TRBV6-5 to TRBJ1-2; TRBD1 is a possible D gene (5 bases). From germline, CDR1 is MNHEY and CDR2 SVGAGI. The V end lost 0 bases, the J end lost 4 bases, and 15 bases lay between the germline ends. CDR3 size: 16 residues. CDR3 residues: CASSYSESRAGYGYTF. CDR3 DNA: TGTGCCAGCAGTTACTCAGAGTCCAGGGCGGGCTATGGCTACACCTTC.

The chain couples TRBV19 to TRBJ2-4; maybe TRBD2 (5 bases). V lost 1 base and J 6 bases, leaving 7 bases between the germline ends. This CDR3 is built from 13 residues. Germline V gives CDR1 LNHDA, CDR2 SQIVND (reference sequence). For the CDR3, the DNA is TGTGCCAGTAGTATAGCCGGAGGAAACATTCAGTACTTC. This gives the protein CASSIAGGNIQYF.

This clone was picked up a small number of times. The rearrangement uses TRBV3-1 (or the pseudogene TRBV3-2) and TRBJ1-6; 7 bases agree with TRBD1. The CDR3 runs to 11 residues. V lost 3 bases, J lost 17 bases, and 4 bases stayed unmatched. Germline values: CDR1 LGHDT, CDR2 YNNKEL (reference sequence). CDR3 bases: TGTGCCAGCAGCCAGCGACAGGGTTTCCACTTT. Amino acids: CASSQRQGFHF.

The chain joins TRBV2 to TRBJ2-5; D might be TRBD1 or TRBD2, each matching 5 bases. Germline-derived CDR1 and CDR2 are SNHLY and FYNNEI. There are 14 residues in the CDR3. Trimming removed 6 bases at V and 0 bases at J, with 11 bases between. CDR3 region: CASSFGTHQETQYF. The CDR3, as DNA: TGTGCCAGCAGCTTCGGGACCCACCAAGAGACCCAGTACTTC.

The gene calls are TRBV12-5 and TRBJ1-5; D gene unclear. The germline V and J ends were trimmed by 1 base and 2 bases, with 0 bases remaining between them. Germline values: CDR1 LGHNT, CDR2 FRNRAP. CDR3 length equals 12 residues. As DNA, the CDR3 is TGTGCTAGTGGTTTGGGCAATCAGCCCCAGCATTTT. It is translated as CASGLGNQPQHF.

The rearrangement links TRBV25-1 to TRBJ1-5; D remains ambiguous. V was clipped by 0 bases and J by 0 bases, with 3 bases between them. Germline lookup yields CDR1 MGHDK and CDR2 SYGVNS. The CDR3 is made up of 14 amino acids. The chain's CDR3 is CASSEYDSNQPQHF. The CDR3 region has the DNA TGTGCCAGCAGTGAATATGATAGCAATCAGCCCCAGCATTTT.

The table lists this clone with a few counts. The chain combines TRBV7-9 with TRBJ1-1; 8 bases fit TRBD1. V shed 3 bases and J 4 bases; nucleotides not matched to a gene: 4. In germline, CDR1 is SEHNR, CDR2 FQNEAQ (reference sequence). The CDR3 has 14 amino acids. This CDR3 is CASSFRQGSTEAFF. The DNA for the CDR3 is TGTGCCAGCAGCTTTAGACAGGGGAGCACTGAAGCTTTCTTT.

The V gene is TRBV24-1, the J gene TRBJ2-7, with D unclear. Germline CDR1 reads KGHDR; CDR2 reads SFDVKD. Trimming left V 5 bases short and J 5 bases short, with 9 bases between. The CDR3 is 12 amino acids. The CDR3 bases are TGTGCCACCAGTGGCCTCGGAGACGAGCAGTACTTC. Protein sequence: CATSGLGDEQYF.

This chain joins TRBV29-1 and TRBJ1-1; possible D gene TRBD1, 6 bases. The CDR3 consists of 13 residues. Germline V gives CDR1 SQVTM, CDR2 ANQGSEA. V was shortened by 8 bases and J by 4 bases, with 17 bases between the two germline ends. The CDR3 DNA reads as TGCAGCATCCACAGGGCGTTAGGCACTGAAGCTTTCTTT. This encodes CSIHRALGTEAFF.

In its sample, this clone was seen once. The chain couples TRBV12-3 or TRBV12-4 to TRBJ2-7, with a tentative D call TRBD1 (5 bases). The V gene lost 0 bases and the J gene lost 7 bases, with 10 bases spanning the gap. CDR3 size: 13 residues. Here the CDR3 reads CASSLAPGREQYF. In DNA, the CDR3 is TGTGCCAGCAGTTTAGCCCCAGGGCGAGAGCAGTACTTC.

The chain uses TRBV6-5 and TRBJ1-1; TRBD1 aligns across 8 bases. Germline values: CDR1 MNHEY, CDR2 SVGAGI. CDR3 length: 15 residues. Trimming cost V 2 bases and J 6 bases; bases outside gene matches: 8. The DNA for the CDR3 is TGTGCCAGCAGTTACGGCAGGGGGCGCGGGTCTGAAGCTTTCTTT. This gives the protein CASSYGRGRGSEAFF.

V is TRBV5-4 and J is TRBJ1-2; perhaps TRBD1 as D (6 bases). The V gene's germline CDR1 is SGHNT and CDR2 YYREEE (reference sequence). The CDR3 runs to 14 residues. Trimming pared 4 bases from V and 8 bases from J, leaving 18 bases between. CDR3 nucleotide sequence: TGTGCCAGCAGCCCGTCGGGACAACTATGGGGCTACACCTTC. It is translated as CASSPSGQLWGYTF.

V and J are TRBV11-2 and TRBJ2-7; D uncertain. From germline, CDR1 is SGHAT and CDR2 FQNNGV. The germline V and J ends were trimmed by 1 base and 2 bases, with 12 bases remaining between them. The CDR3 is made up of 15 amino acids. CDR3 in amino acids: CASSLVTWEAYEQYF. The CDR3 DNA reads TGTGCCAGCAGCTTAGTGACGTGGGAAGCCTACGAGCAGTACTTC.

This clone was picked up a small number of times. This chain links TRBV9 with TRBJ1-3; a possible D gene is TRBD1 (5 bases). This CDR3 is 15 amino acids long. Germline-derived CDR1 and CDR2 are SGDLS and YYNGEE. The V and J ends lost 7 bases and 4 bases respectively, with 18 bases between them. CDR3: CASEDGAGSGNTIYF. CDR3 sequence (DNA): TGTGCCAGCGAAGATGGGGCTGGTTCGGGAAACACCATATATTTT.